These 22 T cell receptor beta chains were all obtained from the same sample, sequenced in a study of blood T cells in healthy people across ages. The second PCR ran about 6 to 12 cycles with a sample-barcoded 5' primer and J-beta primers. TCRdb reprocessed the 5' RACE reads with MiXCR, giving one entry per CDR3 protein. The table shows roughly 2 million distinct CDR3 sequences, with roughly 49% occurring only once. Sequenced input: blood. The receptors come from a woman aged 40 to 49 in good health.

The chain recombines TRBV4-1 with TRBJ2-4; D call uncertain. This CDR3 is 16 amino acids long. Germline V lookup: CDR1 MGHRA, CDR2 YSYEKL. Deletions cut 0 bases from V and 5 bases from J, with 14 bases between. The CDR3 bases are TGCGCCAGCAGCCAAGACCCCCATGGGGTCCAAAACATTCAGTACTTC. Translation gives CASSQDPHGVQNIQYF.

The chain joins TRBV6-2 or TRBV6-3 to TRBJ2-3; D remains unclear. Trimming stripped 2 bases from V and 1 base from J, with 10 bases between. From germline, CDR1 is MNHEY and CDR2 SVGEGT. The CDR3 runs 15 residues. As DNA, the CDR3 is TGTGCCAGCAGTTACCAAGGAAGGGGCACAGATACGCAGTATTTT. It translates to CASSYQGRGTDTQYF.

This clonotype was seen a few times. The rearrangement uses TRBV10-3 and TRBJ1-2, with D maybe TRBD1 (5 bases). The CDR3 is 18 amino acids. CDR1 is ENHRY and CDR2 is SYGVKD in the germline V gene. Deletions cut 0 bases from V and 0 bases from J, with 17 bases between. The chain's CDR3 is CAISESTGGVSPNYGYTF. For the CDR3, the DNA is TGTGCCATCAGTGAGTCGACCGGGGGGGTCAGCCCTAACTATGGCTACACCTTC.

This clonotype has just one count. V gene TRBV5-1 combines with J gene TRBJ1-6; 7 bases are shared with TRBD1. V was pared by 4 bases and J by 6 bases, with 7 bases of the junction left unmatched. CDR3 length: 15 amino acids. CDR1 is SGHRS, CDR2 YFSETQ, per germline. CDR3 sequence reads: CASSVAGTANSPLHF. CDR3 nucleotide sequence: TGCGCCAGCAGCGTCGCCGGGACAGCTAATTCACCCCTCCACTTT.

This clonotype was picked up a small number of times. The chain has TRBV27 and TRBJ2-6; 7 nucleotides agree with TRBD1. Germline trimming cut 4 bases from V and 2 bases from J; bases unmatched to any gene: 11. CDR1 MNHEY and CDR2 SMNVEV come from the germline V gene (reference sequence). This CDR3 comprises 18 residues. The CDR3 DNA reads TGTGCCAGCAGTTCGCCGGGACAGATCTCCCCTGGGGCCAACGTCCTGACTTTC. Amino acids: CASSSPGQISPGANVLTF.

This clonotype was observed a handful of times. This sequence joins TRBV4-3 and TRBJ2-7; possible D gene TRBD1, 5 bases. Trimming removed 9 bases at V and 3 bases at J, with 15 bases between. Germline CDR1 LGHNA, CDR2 YSLEER. The CDR3 sequence is 13 residues long. CDR3 DNA: TGCGCCAGTCCGACAGACCCCTACTACGAGCAGTACTTC. Translation gives CASPTDPYYEQYF.

This clonotype occurred a few times. The V gene is TRBV18, the J gene TRBJ2-5; 7 nucleotides match TRBD1. Germline V gene data show CDR1 as KGHSH and CDR2 as LQKENI. This CDR3 has 16 residues. The J segment lost 1 base and the V segment lost 1 base, leaving 6 bases of the junction unmatched. The CDR3 protein is CASSPRTGALQETQYF. In DNA form, the CDR3 reads TGTGCCAGCTCACCACGGACAGGAGCGCTCCAAGAGACCCAGTACTTC.

The chain is built from TRBV5-1 and TRBJ1-2, with 10 bases that match TRBD1. Germline V gene lookup returns CDR1 SGHRS and CDR2 YFSETQ. The length of the CDR3 is 15 residues. The V gene end was trimmed by 4 bases and the J gene end by 5 bases; junction bases not matched to a gene: 8. CDR3 region: CASSPGQGVEYGYTF. The CDR3 DNA sequence: TGCGCCAGCAGCCCCGGACAGGGGGTAGAGTATGGCTACACCTTC. Together with reference TRBV5-1 and TRBJ1-2, the CDR3 gives the full variable domain: KAGVTQTPRYLIKTRGQQVTLSCSPISGHRSVSWYQQTPGQGLQFLFEYFSETQRNKGNFPGRFSGRQFSNSRSEMNVSTLELGDSALYLCASSPGQGVEYGYTFGSGTRLTVV.

J is TRBJ2-7 and V is TRBV6-1, with D possibly called TRBD1 or TRBD2 (5 bases each). This CDR3 is 14 amino acids long. V shed 7 bases and J shed 0 bases, with 13 bases lying between them. Germline V gives CDR1 MNHNS, CDR2 SASEGT. CDR3 residues: CASMGELSSYEQYF. CDR3 nucleotide sequence: TGTGCCAGCATGGGGGAACTCAGCTCCTACGAGCAGTACTTC.

The chain joins TRBV7-2 to TRBJ1-4, with 7 bases lining up with TRBD1. The V gene's germline CDR1 is SGHTA and CDR2 FQGNSA. The length of the CDR3 is 17 residues. Trimming at V came to 5 bases and at J to 0 bases, leaving 9 bases not matched to a gene. The CDR3: CASSGQGTEPTNEKLFF. The CDR3 DNA is TGTGCCAGCAGCGGTCAGGGGACAGAACCAACTAATGAAAAACTGTTTTTT.

This clonotype appeared a few times. This chain links TRBV13 with TRBJ2-1; 8 bases align to TRBD2. V shed 5 bases, J shed 0 bases, and the junction held 12 bases outside the gene matches. Germline V CDR1 and CDR2: PRHDT, FYEKMQ (reference sequence). The CDR3 consists of 18 residues. CDR3: CASSLGSSGRSSYNEQFF. In DNA form, the CDR3 reads TGTGCCAGCAGCCTTGGTTCTAGCGGGCGAAGCTCCTACAATGAGCAGTTCTTC.

Details on this clonotype: One end of the junction varies from germline; a read error may be responsible. The rearrangement uses TRBV29-1 and TRBJ2-5; the D gene is possibly TRBD1 (6 bases). Germline lookup yields CDR1 SQVTM and CDR2 ANQGSEA. The CDR3 length is 12 residues. CDR3 protein: CGVVQGQETQYF. CDR3 nucleotides: TGCGGCGTTGTACAGGGTCAAGAGACCCAGTACTTC.

The genes are TRBV20-1 and TRBJ2-4, with 11 bases fitting TRBD2. Per the germline V gene, CDR1 is DFQATT and CDR2 is SNEGSKA (reference sequence). With V trimmed by 4 bases and J by 6 bases, 8 bases remained unmatched. The CDR3 has 15 residues. DNA for the CDR3: TGCAGTGCTACCGGGACTAGCGGTGTCGGAAACATTCAGTACTTC. It translates to CSATGTSGVGNIQYF.

This chain joins TRBV12-3 or TRBV12-4 and TRBJ2-4; TRBD2 matches 8 bases. V lost 5 bases, J lost 0 bases, and 6 bases stayed unmatched. CDR3 length equals 16 residues. The CDR3 loop reads CASSVTSGGAKNIQYF. CDR3 sequence (DNA): TGTGCCAGCAGTGTAACTAGCGGAGGAGCCAAAAACATTCAGTACTTC.

This clonotype has only a few counts. This chain connects TRBV12-3 or TRBV12-4 to TRBJ2-5; possible D gene TRBD1, 5 bases. CDR3 length equals 15 residues. V was shortened by 3 bases and J by 1 base, with 12 bases between the two germline ends. The DNA for the CDR3 is TGTGCCAGCAGTTTTACCCAGGGCCTCCAAGAGACCCAGTACTTC. This gives the protein CASSFTQGLQETQYF.

The rearrangement links TRBV9 to TRBJ1-2; a possible D gene is TRBD1 (5 bases). The CDR3 is made up of 14 amino acids. CDR1 is SGDLS and CDR2 is YYNGEE in the germline V gene. Trimming took 1 base from V and 3 from J, leaving 10 bases between them. The CDR3 loop reads CASSVQGDHYGYTF. The CDR3 DNA reads as TGTGCCAGCAGCGTACAAGGGGATCACTATGGCTACACCTTC.

In its sample, this clonotype was seen a few times. The chain is built from TRBV7-2 and TRBJ1-6, with no clear D. The CDR3 is 14 residues long. Per the germline V gene, CDR1 is SGHTA and CDR2 is FQGNSA. V was pared by 1 base and J by 9 bases, with 10 bases between. CDR3 in DNA: TGTGCCAGCAGCTTAGTATCGAATAGTTCACCCCTCCACTTT. It translates to CASSLVSNSSPLHF.

The chain couples TRBV3-1 to TRBJ2-5, with 7 bases identical to TRBD1. Germline CDR1 reads LGHDT; CDR2 reads YNNKEL (reference sequence). The CDR3 loop spans 12 amino acids. The junction had 7 bases not matched to a gene; V was cut back by 4 bases and J by 11 bases. For the CDR3, the DNA is TGTGCCAGCAGCCCACCGGGACAGTCTCAGTACTTC. Translating gives CASSPPGQSQYF.

V is TRBV7-2 and J is TRBJ2-5; TRBD1 or TRBD2 may be the D gene (7 bases each). The tail of the sequence fits TRBJ2-4 better, so the J call may be wrong. The germline V gene encodes CDR1 SGHTA and CDR2 FQGNSA. This CDR3 region has 18 residues. The CDR3 is CASSSMGGGHLGLNIQYF. Here the CDR3 DNA reads TGTGCCAGCAGCTCTATGGGAGGGGGCCATCTGGGTCTAAACATTCAGTACTTC.

With respect to this clonotype: At one boundary the junction diverges from the germline segment, which might be a read error. The chain has TRBV12-3 or TRBV12-4 and TRBJ1-6; D possibly corresponds to TRBD1 (5 bases). This CDR3 is 16 amino acids long. CDR3 nucleotides: TGTGCCAGCAGTTTAGCGCGGGACCCCGAGAATTCACCCCCCCACTTT. It is translated as CASSLARDPENSPPHF.

V gene TRBV20-1 combines with J gene TRBJ2-1; 9 bases map to TRBD2. V dropped 0 bases and J dropped 2; count of bases not matched to a gene: 8. There are 17 residues in the CDR3. The germline V gene has CDR1 DFQATT and CDR2 SNEGSKA (reference sequence). Here the CDR3 DNA reads TGCAGTGCTAGAGATGAGGCGGGGGGGCACACCTACAATGAGCAGTTCTTC. Amino acid sequence: CSARDEAGGHTYNEQFF.

This chain joins TRBV7-8 and TRBJ1-6; 11 bases map to TRBD1. The germline V gene encodes CDR1 SGHVS and CDR2 FQNEAQ. The ends lost 4 bases at V and 12 bases at J; junction bases unmatched: 5. The CDR3 loop spans 14 amino acids. The DNA of the CDR3 is TGTGCCAGCAGCTACCGGGACAGGGGGTTACCCCTCCACTTT. As protein: CASSYRDRGLPLHF.